This TCR beta chain is drawn from a study of tumor and adjacent non-tumor tissue in lung cancer. Study-level background: Patients comprised about a dozen adenocarcinoma, a couple of squamous cell carcinoma and 1 small cell lung cancer. General study results and limits: Tumor repertoires had a smaller top 100 clone share than normal lung. Tumor TCR diversity, when higher, was linked to shorter survival. Compared with tumor, normal lung showed significantly lower TCR diversity.

This clonotype was seen a handful of times. Its antigen is still unknown. The final CDR3 position lacks the conserved phenylalanine or tryptophan, pointing to a likely read error. A modified ARM-PCR protocol with three rounds of nested PCR amplified TCRbeta. TCRdb fed the multiplex PCR reads into MiXCR, producing one record per CDR3 protein. The sample carries around 57,000 distinct CDR3 sequences, roughly two thirds recorded once. The germline gives CDR1 SGHDN, CDR2 FVKESK. Trimming cost V 6 bases and J 8 bases, with 16 bases left between them. CDR3 length: 14 residues. The template was RNA from unsorted bulk tissue. Distant lung tissue was collected more than 3 cm away from the tumor edge.

The sequenced sample was distant non-tumor lung tissue. This TCR was recovered from a man aged 70-80 years with non-small cell lung cancer. The chain couples TRBV14 to TRBJ2-2, with D uncertain. CDR3 nucleotides: TGTGCCAGCAGTGGAGAGTATTTCGCGGGGGAGCTGTTTCTT. Amino acids: CASSGEYFAGELFL.